Reported below is one T cell receptor beta chain. Only in-frame clones appear in the TCRdb table, and some are missing; sequencing was by immunoSEQ multiplex PCR. Here the sample spans tens of thousands of clones, 77% being singletons. The CDR3 extends over 16 amino acids. With V trimmed by 2 bases and J by 4 bases, 8 bases remained unmatched. Germline V gene sequence: CDR1 SGHRS, CDR2 YFSETQ. The entry originates in a study of OX40 agonist ivuxolimab in advanced cancers. This chain connects TRBV5-1 to TRBJ2-2; 7 positions match TRBD1. Sequences were derived from CD4+ or CD8+ T cells sorted from blood, sampled in a trial of the OX40 agonist ivuxolimab. This sequence was found in an adult with an advanced solid tumor such as melanoma, head and neck, liver or kidney cancer. This CDR3 is CASSFSRDSFTGELFF. The CDR3, as DNA: TGCGCCAGCAGCTTTTCCCGGGACAGCTTCACCGGGGAGCTGTTTTTT.